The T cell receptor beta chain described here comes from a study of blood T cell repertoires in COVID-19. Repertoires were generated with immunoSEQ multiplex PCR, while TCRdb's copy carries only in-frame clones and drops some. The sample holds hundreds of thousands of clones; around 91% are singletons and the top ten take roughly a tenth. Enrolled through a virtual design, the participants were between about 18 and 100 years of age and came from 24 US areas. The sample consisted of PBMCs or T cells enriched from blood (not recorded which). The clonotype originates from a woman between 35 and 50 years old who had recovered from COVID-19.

CDR3 DNA sequence: TGTGCCAGCCAAAGGGGGCAGGCCACTGAAGCTTTCTTT. Its protein is CASQRGQATEAFF. The V call is TRBV12-3 or TRBV12-4, the J call TRBJ1-1; TRBD1 matches 7 bases. Trimming cost V 8 bases and J 4 bases; bases outside gene matches: 7. The CDR3 has 13 residues.